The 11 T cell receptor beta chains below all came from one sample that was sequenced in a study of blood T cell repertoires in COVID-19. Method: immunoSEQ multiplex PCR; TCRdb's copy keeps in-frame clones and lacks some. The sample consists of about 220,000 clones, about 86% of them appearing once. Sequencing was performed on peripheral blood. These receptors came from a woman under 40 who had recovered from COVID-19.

In DNA form, the CDR3 reads TGTGCCACCAGTGATCCCCGTGGGGGGGGCAGGGATCAGCCCCAGCATTTT. Protein product: CATSDPRGGGRDQPQHF. The J gene is TRBJ1-5, the V gene TRBV24-1; D perhaps matches TRBD1 (6 bases). The V end was cut by 3 bases, the J end by 5 bases, with 19 bases between. Germline lookup yields CDR1 KGHDR and CDR2 SFDVKD. CDR3 size: 17 residues.

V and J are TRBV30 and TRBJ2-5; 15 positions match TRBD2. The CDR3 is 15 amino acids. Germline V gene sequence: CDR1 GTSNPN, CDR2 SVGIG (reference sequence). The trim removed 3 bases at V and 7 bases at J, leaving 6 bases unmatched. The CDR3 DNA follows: TGTGCCTGGAGGGGGACTAGCGGGAGGCTACGGACCCAGTACTTC. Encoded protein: CAWRGTSGRLRTQYF. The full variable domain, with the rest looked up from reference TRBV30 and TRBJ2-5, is SQTIHQWPATLVQPVGSPLSLECTVEGTSNPNLYWYRQAAGRGLQLLFYSVGIGQISSEVPQNLSASRPQDRQFILSSKKLLLSDSGFYLCAWRGTSGRLRTQYFGPGTRLLVL.

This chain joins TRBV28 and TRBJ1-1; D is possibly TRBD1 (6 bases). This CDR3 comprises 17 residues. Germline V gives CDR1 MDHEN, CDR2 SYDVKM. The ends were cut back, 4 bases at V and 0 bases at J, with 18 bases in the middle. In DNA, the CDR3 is TGTGCCAGCAGTTCCCCATCACCGGGACATATGAACACTGAAGCTTTCTTT. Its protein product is CASSSPSPGHMNTEAFF.

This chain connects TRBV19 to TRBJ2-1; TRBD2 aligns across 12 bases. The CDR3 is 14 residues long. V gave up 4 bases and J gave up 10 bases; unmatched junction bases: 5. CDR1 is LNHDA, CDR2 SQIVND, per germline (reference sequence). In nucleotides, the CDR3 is TGTGCCAGTAGTACCGGACTAGCGGGACTCGAGCAGTTCTTC. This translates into CASSTGLAGLEQFF.

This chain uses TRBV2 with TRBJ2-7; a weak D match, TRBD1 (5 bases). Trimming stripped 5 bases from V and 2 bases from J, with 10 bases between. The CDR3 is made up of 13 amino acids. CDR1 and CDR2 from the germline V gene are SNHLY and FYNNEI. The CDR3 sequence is CASSTARAYEQYF. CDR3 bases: TGTGCCAGCAGTACTGCCAGGGCCTACGAGCAGTACTTC.

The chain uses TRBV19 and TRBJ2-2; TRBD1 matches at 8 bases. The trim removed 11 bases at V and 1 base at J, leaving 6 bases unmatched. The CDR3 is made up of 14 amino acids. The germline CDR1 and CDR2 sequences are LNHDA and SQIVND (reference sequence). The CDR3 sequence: CAGSTGVNTGELFF. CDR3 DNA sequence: TGTGCCGGGTCGACAGGGGTGAACACCGGGGAGCTGTTTTTT.

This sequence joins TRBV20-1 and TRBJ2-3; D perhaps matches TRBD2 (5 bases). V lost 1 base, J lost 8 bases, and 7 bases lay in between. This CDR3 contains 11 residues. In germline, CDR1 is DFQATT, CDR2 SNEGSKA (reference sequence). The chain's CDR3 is CSARAGSTQYF. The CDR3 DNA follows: TGCAGTGCTAGAGCGGGGAGTACGCAGTATTTT.

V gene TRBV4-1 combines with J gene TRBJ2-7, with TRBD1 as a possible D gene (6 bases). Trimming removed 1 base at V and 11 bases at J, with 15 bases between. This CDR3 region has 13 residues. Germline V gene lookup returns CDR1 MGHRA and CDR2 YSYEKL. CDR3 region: CASSQVRGRGEYF. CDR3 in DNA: TGCGCCAGCAGCCAAGTCCGAGGCAGGGGTGAGTACTTC.

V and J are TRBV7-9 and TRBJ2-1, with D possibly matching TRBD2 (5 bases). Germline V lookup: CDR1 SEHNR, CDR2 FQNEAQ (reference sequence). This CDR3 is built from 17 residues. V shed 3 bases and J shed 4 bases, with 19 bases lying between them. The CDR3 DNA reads TGTGCCAGCAGCTTTCCCCTAAGCGGAGTCAGTTACAATGAGCAGTTCTTC. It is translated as CASSFPLSGVSYNEQFF.

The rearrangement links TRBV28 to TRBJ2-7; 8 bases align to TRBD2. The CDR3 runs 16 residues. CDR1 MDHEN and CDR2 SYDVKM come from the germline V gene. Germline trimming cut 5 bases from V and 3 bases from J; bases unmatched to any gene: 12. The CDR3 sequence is CASSPPLAGGNYEQYF. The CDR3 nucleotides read TGTGCCAGCAGTCCCCCTCTGGCGGGAGGTAACTACGAGCAGTACTTC.

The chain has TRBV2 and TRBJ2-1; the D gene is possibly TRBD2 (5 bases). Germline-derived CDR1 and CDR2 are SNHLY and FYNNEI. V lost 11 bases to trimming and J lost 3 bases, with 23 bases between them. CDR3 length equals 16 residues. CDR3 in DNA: TGTGCCGGGCCGAGGGAAGCCACACTCGACTACAATGAGCAGTTCTTC. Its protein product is CAGPREATLDYNEQFF.